This T cell receptor (beta chain) was identified in a study of PD-L1 blockade in urothelial cancer (dated by TCRdb to the late 2010s). In terms of the full investigation: Every patient began therapy in 2014 and was given atezolizumab 1,200 mg intravenously every 3 weeks. Pretreatment tumor samples, along with matched peripheral blood collected serially before and after atezolizumab treatment, underwent TCR sequencing. In the same patients who had TCR sequencing, pretreatment tumors also underwent whole exome sequencing and RNA sequencing. Durable clinical benefit was achieved by nine patients but not by the remaining 20. Patients had an ECOG performance status of 0 or 1 and had received between 0 and 3 prior chemotherapy regimens. Blood samples were analyzed at two time points: 3 weeks after treatment start (second dose) and 6 weeks after treatment start. The study was an exploratory multi-omic analysis of somatic, immune and clinical correlates of response to PD-L1 blockade with atezolizumab in urothelial cancer. About nine tenths of the roughly 29 patients were identified as males with urothelial cancer of bladder origin, and a prior smoking history was reported by 18 of 29 patients. Under 30 patients had pretreatment blood TCR-seq, around 25 had at least one posttreatment blood collection, and around 25 had tumor TCR-seq. Progression-free survival longer than 6 months counted as durable clinical benefit, and TCR features were additionally tested against both progression-free and overall survival. Blood samples yielded a median of around 150,000 T cells and around 80,000 unique TCRs, with median clonality around 0.084. General study outcomes and caveats: Because the sample size was small (n ≈ 27) and many of the analyses were exploratory, the results are meant to be hypothesis-generating. At 3 weeks after the start of treatment, tumor-associated TCR clones in peripheral blood had expanded more in patients with durable benefit (n of about 20, p = 0.022). A pretreatment peripheral blood TCR clonality below the median was linked to improved progression-free and overall survival.

There are a few counts of this clone. Its antigen target is currently unknown. No base quality values were provided; no much bigger clone lies one nucleotide off. Each PCR received spiked-in synthetic TCR analog templates so that absolute template abundance could be estimated from read counts. The immunoSEQ assay used bias-controlled V and J gene primers to amplify TCRbeta CDR3 regions from genomic DNA. Sequencing of rearranged TCRbeta segments was performed at approximately 20X coverage. As for the authors' bioinformatics: Sequencing errors were corrected by clustering and CDR3s were annotated against IMGT to assign V, D and J genes. Only productive TCRbeta rearrangements were used in downstream analyses, excluding out-of-frame or stop-codon sequences. To compute clonality, Shannon entropy was normalized by the log of the number of unique productive sequences and then subtracted from one. Clones differing between time points or between blood and tumor were identified by Fisher's exact test with Benjamini-Hochberg correction at adjusted p below 0.01. In TCRdb, the immuneACCESS table is reduced to in-frame sequences with V and J assigned. These tables do not hold every clone; where another copy was compared, an unresolved V gene accounts for under half, and the others remain unexplained. The D gene and trimming were derived from the DNA, and the V and J assignments and clone size from that table. In this sample the table shows about 56,000 clones, about 86% of which occur a single time. The top ten hold roughly 2.9% of the sample.

A total of 29 patients with locally advanced or metastatic urothelial carcinoma, treated at Memorial Sloan Kettering on a trial protocol, made up the cohort. Peripheral blood mononuclear cells were collected from each patient pretreatment and during treatment, giving between 1 and 8 total time points per patient. The Qiagen DNeasy Blood extraction kit was used to purify genomic DNA from total PBMCs and from tumor samples. Collected pretreatment and during treatment, PBMCs were isolated and stored as previously described. The sample consisted of PBMCs, taken around atezolizumab (anti-PD-L1) treatment. The TCR originated in a man over 45 with urothelial cancer.

This receptor carries the CDR3 CASSRDRRYGYTF. The sequence in DNA is TGTGCCAGCAGTCGTGACAGGCGCTATGGCTACACCTTC. The chain uses TRBV6-5 and TRBJ1-2; the D gene is possibly TRBD1, with 6 bases matching. V was cut back by 5 bases and J by 4 bases, leaving a gap of 11 bases between them. Taken from the germline V gene, the CDR1 and CDR2 loops are MNHEY and SVGAGI. There are 13 amino acids in the CDR3, from cysteine to phenylalanine inclusive. Only the CDR3 part of the read is kept: 39 bases, read in frame from the first base.